These 2 T cell receptor beta chains were all obtained from the same sample, sequenced in a study of OX40 agonist ivuxolimab in advanced cancers. Data came from immunoSEQ multiplex PCR; TCRdb stores just in-frame clones and leaves some out. The sample lists fewer than 120,000 clones, roughly 90% occurring once. Sequences were derived from CD4+ or CD8+ T cells sorted from blood, sampled in a trial of the OX40 agonist ivuxolimab. All receptors derive from an adult with an advanced solid tumor such as melanoma, head and neck, liver or kidney cancer.

The V gene is TRBV29-1, the J gene TRBJ1-2; 12 bases agree with TRBD1. The V gene end was trimmed by 1 base and the J gene end by 7 bases; junction bases not matched to a gene: 4. Germline V gene sequence: CDR1 SQVTM, CDR2 ANQGSEA. The CDR3 extends over 14 amino acids. CDR3 sequence: CSVEGDRGRGGYTF. DNA for the CDR3: TGCAGCGTTGAAGGGGACAGGGGGCGCGGTGGCTACACCTTC.

The chain uses TRBV6-1 and TRBJ2-7; D is undetermined. The V end lost 6 bases, the J end lost 3 bases, and 12 bases lay between the germline ends. The CDR3 consists of 13 residues. Per germline, CDR1 MNHNS and CDR2 SASEGT. CDR3 DNA sequence: TGTGCCAGCAGCTACCAGGCACTCTACGAGCAGTACTTC. This codes for CASSYQALYEQYF.